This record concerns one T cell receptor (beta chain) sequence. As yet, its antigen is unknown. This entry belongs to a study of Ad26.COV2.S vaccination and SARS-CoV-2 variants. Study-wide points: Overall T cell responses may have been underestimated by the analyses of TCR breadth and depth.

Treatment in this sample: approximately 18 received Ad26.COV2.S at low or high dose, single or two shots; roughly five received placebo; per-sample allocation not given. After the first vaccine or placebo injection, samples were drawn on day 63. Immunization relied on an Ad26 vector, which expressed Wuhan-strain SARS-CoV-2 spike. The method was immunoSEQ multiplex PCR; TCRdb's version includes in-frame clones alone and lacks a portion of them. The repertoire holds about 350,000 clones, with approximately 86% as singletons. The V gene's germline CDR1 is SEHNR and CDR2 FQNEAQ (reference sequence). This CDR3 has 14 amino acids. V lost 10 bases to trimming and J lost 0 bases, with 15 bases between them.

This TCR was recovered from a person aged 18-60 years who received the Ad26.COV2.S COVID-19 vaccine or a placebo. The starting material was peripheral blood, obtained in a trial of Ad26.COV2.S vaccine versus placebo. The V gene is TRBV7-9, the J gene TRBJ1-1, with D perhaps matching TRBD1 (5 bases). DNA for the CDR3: TGTGCCAATGGGGCAAACCAGCTGAACACTGAAGCTTTCTTT. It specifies CANGANQLNTEAFF.